Following are 11 T cell receptor beta chains from one sample sequenced in a study of blood T cell repertoires in COVID-19. The repertoire was sequenced with immunoSEQ multiplex PCR; TCRdb's copy has only in-frame clones and lacks some. The sample yields approximately 200,000 clones, approximately 86% seen once. The sample consisted of PBMCs or T cells enriched from blood (not recorded which). Receptor source: a woman aged 25-40 years who had been exposed to COVID-19.

The genes are TRBV18 and TRBJ2-7, with D possibly matching TRBD1 (5 bases). This CDR3 contains 12 residues. Germline V gene data show CDR1 as KGHSH and CDR2 as LQKENI. Trimming took 3 bases from V and 5 from J, leaving 8 bases between them. The CDR3 DNA sequence: TGTGCCAGCTCACCCCAGGGCCACGAGCAGTACTTC. Its translation is CASSPQGHEQYF.

The gene calls are TRBV4-2 and TRBJ2-2; 9 bases are a match to TRBD1. The germline gives CDR1 LGHNA, CDR2 YNFKEQ. The CDR3 runs 16 residues. J lost 6 bases, V lost 1 base, and 6 bases had no gene match. This chain's CDR3 is CASSQGGTGFAGELFF. Here the CDR3 DNA reads TGTGCCAGCAGCCAAGGTGGGACAGGGTTTGCCGGGGAGCTGTTTTTT.

The CDR3 loop reads CASSLVSRGNSPDTQYF. DNA of the CDR3: TGCGCCAGCAGCTTGGTTTCCCGGGGGAACTCCCCAGATACGCAGTATTTT. This chain links TRBV5-1 with TRBJ2-3; TRBD2 might be the D (6 bases). This CDR3 has 17 residues. Germline V gives CDR1 SGHRS, CDR2 YFSETQ. V was trimmed by 0 bases and J by 4 bases, leaving 18 bases between them.

V gene TRBV18 combines with J gene TRBJ1-1, with no clear D. Per the germline V gene, CDR1 is KGHSH and CDR2 is LQKENI. The CDR3 is 14 residues long. V was trimmed by 0 bases and J by 1 base, leaving 6 bases between them. The chain's CDR3 is CASSPPNGNTEAFF. In DNA form, the CDR3 reads TGTGCCAGCTCACCACCGAACGGGAACACTGAAGCTTTCTTT.

The chain's CDR3 is CASRILAGGTDTQYF. The CDR3, as DNA: TGTGCCAGCAGAATTCTAGCGGGGGGGACAGATACGCAGTATTTT. The gene calls are TRBV2 and TRBJ2-3; 12 nucleotides agree with TRBD2. Looked up from germline, CDR1 is SNHLY and CDR2 is FYNNEI. V gave up 6 bases and J gave up 3 bases; unmatched junction bases: 4. The CDR3 extends over 15 amino acids. The whole variable domain, remainder taken from reference TRBV2 and TRBJ2-3, is EPEVTQTPSHQVTQMGQEVILRCVPISNHLYFYWYRQILGQKVEFLVSFYNNEISEKSEIFDDQFSVERPDGSNFTLKIRSTKLEDSAMYFCASRILAGGTDTQYFGPGTRLTVL.

This clone was detected only once. The chain employs TRBV29-1 and TRBJ2-7; tentatively, D is TRBD2 (5 bases). The CDR3 spans 14 residues. The V and J ends lost 5 bases and 1 base respectively, with 15 bases between them. Germline CDR1 SQVTM, CDR2 ANQGSEA. The CDR3 DNA reads TGCAGCGTTCTCGAGGGCCTCTATTCCTACGAGCAGTACTTC. This sequence encodes CSVLEGLYSYEQYF.

To note about this clone: This sample includes further DNA sequences coding for the same CDR3. The CDR3 sequence: CASQNSGDYEQYF. The CDR3 DNA follows: TGTGCCAGCCAAAATTCGGGGGACTACGAGCAGTACTTC. This chain joins TRBV28 and TRBJ2-7; D possibly corresponds to TRBD2 (6 bases). Germline-derived CDR1 and CDR2 are MDHEN and SYDVKM. The CDR3 is made up of 13 amino acids. V lost 8 bases and J lost 3, with 14 bases in between.

This clone was seen only once. The chain recombines TRBV2 with TRBJ1-3, with 7 bases matching TRBD1. The CDR3 contains 14 residues. Germline values: CDR1 SNHLY, CDR2 FYNNEI. V gave up 3 bases and J gave up 4 bases; unmatched junction bases: 3. In DNA form, the CDR3 reads TGTGCCAGCAGTGAGACAGGGAGAGGAAACACCATATATTTT. This gives the protein CASSETGRGNTIYF.

The chain couples TRBV24-1 to TRBJ1-1; 11 bases match TRBD1. V lost 0 bases to trimming and J lost 10 bases; unmatched junction nucleotides: 12. Looked up from germline, CDR1 is KGHDR and CDR2 is SFDVKD. The CDR3 runs to 17 residues. Here the CDR3 reads CATSDLYHRDRGGRAFF. The CDR3 DNA reads TGTGCCACCAGTGATTTGTACCACCGGGACAGGGGGGGAAGAGCTTTCTTT.

This clone was picked up one time. The rearrangement joins TRBV6-4 to TRBJ1-6; D is ambiguous. Trimming pared 9 bases from V and 4 bases from J, leaving 10 bases between. The CDR3 is made up of 13 amino acids. Germline V gene lookup returns CDR1 MRHNA and CDR2 SNTAGT. The CDR3 sequence is CARRVKYNSPLHF. CDR3 sequence (DNA): TGTGCCAGACGAGTTAAATATAATTCACCCCTCCACTTT.

The chain couples TRBV24-1 to TRBJ2-1; D may be TRBD2 (6 bases). CDR1 and CDR2 (germline): KGHDR, SFDVKD. The CDR3 totals 16 residues. V dropped 3 bases and J dropped 6 bases, with 17 bases sitting between them. In DNA, the CDR3 is TGTGCCACCAGTGATACCCCAGGTGGGGGGAGCAATGAGCAGTTCTTC. Translation gives CATSDTPGGGSNEQFF.